This TCR beta chain stems from a study of blood T cell repertoires in COVID-19. V dropped 3 bases and J dropped 4 bases, with 11 bases sitting between them. The CDR3 length is 14 residues. The germline V gene encodes CDR1 WNHNN and CDR2 SYGVQD (reference sequence). This clone was recorded many times. TCRdb's table, derived via immunoSEQ multiplex PCR, lists solely in-frame clones and lacks some. The sample lists 100,000 to 150,000 clones, almost 70% seen once, with around 2% in the top ten. Material: peripheral blood. The TCR originated in a woman in her 70s with acute or convalescent COVID-19. The chain employs TRBV10-1 and TRBJ2-3; D may be TRBD1 (6 bases). The CDR3: CASSEQGSADTQYF. DNA of the CDR3: TGCGCCAGCAGTGAACAGGGTTCGGCAGATACGCAGTATTTT.